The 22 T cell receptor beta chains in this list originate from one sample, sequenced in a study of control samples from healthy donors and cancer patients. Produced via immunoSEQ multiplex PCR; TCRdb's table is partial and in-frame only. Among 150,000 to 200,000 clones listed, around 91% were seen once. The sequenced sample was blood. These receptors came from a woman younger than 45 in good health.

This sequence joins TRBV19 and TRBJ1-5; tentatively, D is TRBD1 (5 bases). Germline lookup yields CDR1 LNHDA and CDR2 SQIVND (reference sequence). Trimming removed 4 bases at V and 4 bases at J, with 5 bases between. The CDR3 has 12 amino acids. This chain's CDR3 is CASSTGNQPQHF. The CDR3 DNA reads TGTGCCAGTAGTACAGGGAATCAGCCCCAGCATTTT.

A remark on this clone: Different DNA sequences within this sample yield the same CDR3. This CDR3 is CASSRDRDSPLHF. The CDR3 DNA follows: TGTGCCAGCTCACGAGACAGGGATTCACCCCTCCACTTT. V gene TRBV18 combines with J gene TRBJ1-6, with 7 bases identical to TRBD1. Germline V CDR1 and CDR2: KGHSH, LQKENI. There are 13 residues in the CDR3. With 4 bases clipped from V and 8 bases from J, the junction kept 2 bases outside the gene matches.

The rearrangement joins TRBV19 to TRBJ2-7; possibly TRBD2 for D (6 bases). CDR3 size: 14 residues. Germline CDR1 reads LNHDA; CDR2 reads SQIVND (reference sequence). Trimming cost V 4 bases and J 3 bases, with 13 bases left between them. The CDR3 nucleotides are TGTGCCAGTAGTAGCGGGACCCCGTACTACGAGCAGTACTTC. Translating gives CASSSGTPYYEQYF. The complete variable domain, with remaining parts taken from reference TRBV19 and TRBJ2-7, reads DGGITQSPKYLFRKEGQNVTLSCEQNLNHDAMYWYRQDPGQGLRLIYYSQIVNDFQKGDIAEGYSVSREKKESFPLTVTSAQKNPTAFYLCASSSGTPYYEQYFGPGTRLTVT.

The chain's CDR3 is CASSPGQGGLDETQYF. The DNA for the CDR3 is TGTGCCAGCAGCCCAGGCCAGGGGGGCCTGGATGAGACCCAGTACTTC. The rearrangement uses TRBV7-3 and TRBJ2-5; maybe TRBD1 (7 bases). There are 16 residues in the CDR3. Trimming cost V 5 bases and J 5 bases, with 21 bases left between them. Germline V gene data show CDR1 as SGHTA and CDR2 as FQGTGA.

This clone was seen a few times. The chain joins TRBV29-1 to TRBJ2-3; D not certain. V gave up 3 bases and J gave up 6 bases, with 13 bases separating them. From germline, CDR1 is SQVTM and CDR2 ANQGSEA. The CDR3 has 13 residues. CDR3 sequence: CSVDPLLGDTQYF. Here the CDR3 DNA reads TGCAGCGTTGATCCCCTACTCGGGGATACGCAGTATTTT.

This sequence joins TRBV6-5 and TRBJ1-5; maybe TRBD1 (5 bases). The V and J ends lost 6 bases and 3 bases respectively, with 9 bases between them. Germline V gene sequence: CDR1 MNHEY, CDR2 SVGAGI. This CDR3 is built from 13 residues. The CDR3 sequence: CASRDSLNQPQHF. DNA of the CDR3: TGTGCCAGCAGAGACAGTCTCAATCAGCCCCAGCATTTT.

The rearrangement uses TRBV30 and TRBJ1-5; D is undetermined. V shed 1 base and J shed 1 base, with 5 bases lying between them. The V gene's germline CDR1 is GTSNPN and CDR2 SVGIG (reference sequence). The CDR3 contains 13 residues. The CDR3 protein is CAWSEQSNQPQHF. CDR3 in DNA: TGTGCCTGGAGTGAACAGAGCAATCAGCCCCAGCATTTT.

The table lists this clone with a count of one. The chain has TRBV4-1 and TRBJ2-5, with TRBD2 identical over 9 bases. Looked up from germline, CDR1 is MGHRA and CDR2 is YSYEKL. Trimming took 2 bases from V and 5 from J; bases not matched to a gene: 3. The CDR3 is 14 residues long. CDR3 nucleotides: TGCGCCAGCAGCCAACCTAGCGGGATTGAGACCCAGTACTTC. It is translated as CASSQPSGIETQYF.

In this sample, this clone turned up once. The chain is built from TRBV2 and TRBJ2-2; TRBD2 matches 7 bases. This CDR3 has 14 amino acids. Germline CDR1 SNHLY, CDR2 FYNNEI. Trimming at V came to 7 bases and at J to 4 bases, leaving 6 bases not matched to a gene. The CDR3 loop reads CASTREGRTGELFF. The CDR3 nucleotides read TGTGCCAGCACGAGGGAGGGCCGCACCGGGGAGCTGTTTTTT.

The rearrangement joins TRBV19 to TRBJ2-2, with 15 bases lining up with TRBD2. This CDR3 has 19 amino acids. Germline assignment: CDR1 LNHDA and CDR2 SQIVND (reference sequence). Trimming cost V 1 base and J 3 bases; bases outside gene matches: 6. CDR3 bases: TGTGCCAGTAGTATAGTTGGACTAGCGGGAGGGGCCGACACCGGGGAGCTGTTTTTT. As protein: CASSIVGLAGGADTGELFF.

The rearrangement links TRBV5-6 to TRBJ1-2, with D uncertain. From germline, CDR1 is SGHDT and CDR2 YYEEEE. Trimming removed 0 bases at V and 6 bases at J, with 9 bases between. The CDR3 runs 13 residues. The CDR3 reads CASSLGGFDGYTF. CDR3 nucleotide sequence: TGTGCCAGCAGCTTGGGGGGTTTTGATGGCTACACCTTC.

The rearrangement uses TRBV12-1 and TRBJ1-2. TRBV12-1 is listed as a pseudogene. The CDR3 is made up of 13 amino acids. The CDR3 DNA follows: TGTGCCAGCAGCTTGAAGGGGACCTATGGCTACACCTTC. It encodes CASSLKGTYGYTF.

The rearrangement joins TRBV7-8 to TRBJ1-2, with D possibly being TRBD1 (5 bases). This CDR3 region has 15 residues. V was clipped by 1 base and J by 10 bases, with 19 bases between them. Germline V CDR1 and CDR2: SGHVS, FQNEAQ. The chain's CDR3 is CASSLDGHRSMLYTF. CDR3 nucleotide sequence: TGTGCCAGCAGCTTAGATGGACACAGATCTATGCTCTACACCTTC.

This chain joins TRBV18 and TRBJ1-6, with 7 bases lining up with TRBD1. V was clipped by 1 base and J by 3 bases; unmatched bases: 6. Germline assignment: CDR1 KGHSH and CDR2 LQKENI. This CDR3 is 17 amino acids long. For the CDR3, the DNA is TGTGCCAGCTCACCACAGAGACAGGGAAACTATAATTCACCCCTCCACTTT. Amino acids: CASSPQRQGNYNSPLHF. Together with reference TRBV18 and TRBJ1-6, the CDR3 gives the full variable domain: NAGVMQNPRHLVRRRGQEARLRCSPMKGHSHVYWYRQLPEEGLKFMVYLQKENIIDESGMPKERFSAEFPKEGPSILRIQQVVRGDSAAYFCASSPQRQGNYNSPLHFGNGTRLTVT.

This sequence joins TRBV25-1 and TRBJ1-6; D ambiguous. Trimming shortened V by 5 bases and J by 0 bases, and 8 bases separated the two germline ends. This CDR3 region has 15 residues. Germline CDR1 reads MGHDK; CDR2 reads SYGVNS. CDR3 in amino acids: CASSWESSYNSPLHF. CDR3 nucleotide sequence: TGTGCCAGCAGTTGGGAGAGCTCCTATAATTCACCCCTCCACTTT.

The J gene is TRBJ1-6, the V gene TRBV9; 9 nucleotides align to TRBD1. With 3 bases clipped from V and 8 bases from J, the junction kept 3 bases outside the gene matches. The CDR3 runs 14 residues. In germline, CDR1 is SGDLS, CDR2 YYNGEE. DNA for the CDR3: TGTGCCAGCAGCGAGGGACAGGGTTATTCACCCCTCCACTTT. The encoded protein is CASSEGQGYSPLHF.

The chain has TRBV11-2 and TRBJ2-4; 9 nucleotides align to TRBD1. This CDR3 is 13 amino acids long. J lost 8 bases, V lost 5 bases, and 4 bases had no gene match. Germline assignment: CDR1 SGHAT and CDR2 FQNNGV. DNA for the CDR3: TGTGCCAGCAGCCCGGGACAGGGTTACATTCAGTACTTC. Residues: CASSPGQGYIQYF.

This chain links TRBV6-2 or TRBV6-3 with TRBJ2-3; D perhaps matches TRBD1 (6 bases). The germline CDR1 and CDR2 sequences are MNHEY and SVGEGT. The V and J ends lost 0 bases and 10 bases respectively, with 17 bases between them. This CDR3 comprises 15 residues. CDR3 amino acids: CASSYSSSGVGAQYF. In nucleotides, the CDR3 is TGTGCCAGCAGTTACTCGAGTTCAGGGGTCGGGGCGCAGTATTTT.

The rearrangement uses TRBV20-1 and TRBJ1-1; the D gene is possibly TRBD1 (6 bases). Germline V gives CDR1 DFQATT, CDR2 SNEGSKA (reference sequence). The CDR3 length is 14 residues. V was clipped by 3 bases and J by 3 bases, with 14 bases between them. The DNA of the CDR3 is TGCAGTGCTAGTTGGACCCAGGGGCACACTGAAGCTTTCTTT. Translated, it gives CSASWTQGHTEAFF.

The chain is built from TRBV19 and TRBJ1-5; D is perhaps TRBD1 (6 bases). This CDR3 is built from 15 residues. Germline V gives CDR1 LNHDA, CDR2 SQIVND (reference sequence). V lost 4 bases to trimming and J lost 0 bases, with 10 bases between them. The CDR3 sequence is CASSTWDISNQPQHF. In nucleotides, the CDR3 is TGTGCCAGTAGTACCTGGGACATTAGCAATCAGCCCCAGCATTTT.

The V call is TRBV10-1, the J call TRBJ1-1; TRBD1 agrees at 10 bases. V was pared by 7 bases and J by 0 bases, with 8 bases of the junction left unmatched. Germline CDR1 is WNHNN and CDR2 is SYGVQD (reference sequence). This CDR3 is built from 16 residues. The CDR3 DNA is TGCGCCAGCAATGGACAGGGGGAGAGGATGAACACTGAAGCTTTCTTT. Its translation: CASNGQGERMNTEAFF.

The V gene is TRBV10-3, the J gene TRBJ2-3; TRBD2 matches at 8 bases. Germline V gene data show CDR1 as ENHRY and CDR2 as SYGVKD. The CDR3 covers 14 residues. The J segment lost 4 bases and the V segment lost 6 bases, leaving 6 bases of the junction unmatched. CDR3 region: CAISDGGAADTQYF. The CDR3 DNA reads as TGTGCCATCAGCGACGGGGGGGCGGCAGATACGCAGTATTTT.